A single sample gave rise to the 26 T cell receptor beta chains below, sequenced in a study of Tregs in tolerant kidney transplant recipients. Recipients received nonmyeloablative bone marrow transplants from related graft donors, with transient mixed chimerism. TCRdb's copy holds only in-frame clones and misses some; the assay was immunoSEQ multiplex PCR. The sample totals tens of thousands of clones; its top ten clones hold under 2%. The sample in question was CD4+ T cells from blood (PBMCs), obtained 24 months after the transplant. These receptor sequences come from a human patient who received a combined kidney and bone marrow transplant. The T cells may come from the graft donor.

Comment on this clone: The read comes to an end 3 residues before the CDR3 does, leaving the germline J gene to fill in the end. This chain uses TRBV20-1 with TRBJ2-7; D might be TRBD2 (6 bases). Germline V gene sequence: CDR1 DFQATT, CDR2 SNEGSKA (reference sequence). The length of the CDR3 is 13 residues. V was trimmed by 2 bases and J by 2 bases, leaving 10 bases between them. The CDR3 loop is CSARLGLAYEQYF. The DNA read from the CDR3 is TGCAGTGCTAGATTGGGACTGGCCTACGAG.

For this clone: The read comes to an end 3 residues before the CDR3 does, leaving the germline J gene to fill in the end. The chain is built from TRBV19 and TRBJ2-2; 9 bases line up with TRBD2. In germline, CDR1 is LNHDA, CDR2 SQIVND (reference sequence). V trimming: 4 bases; J trimming: 7 bases; junction bases outside the gene matches: 7. The CDR3 is 15 amino acids. CDR3 DNA (partial): TGTGCCAGTAGTACCTCTAGCGGGAATGGCGGGGAG. The encoded protein is CASSTSSGNGGE. The whole CDR3 region reads CASSTSSGNGGELFF.

To note about this clone: Coverage ceases 3 residues before the CDR3 finishes, and the germline J gene fills in the end. The rearrangement joins TRBV20-1 to TRBJ2-6; TRBD1 matches 10 bases. With 6 bases clipped from V and 1 base from J, the junction kept 3 bases outside the gene matches. The CDR3 runs 15 residues. Germline values: CDR1 DFQATT, CDR2 SNEGSKA (reference sequence). The CDR3 protein is CSARDRGSGANVLTF. Incomplete CDR3 DNA: TGCAGTGCGAGGGACAGGGGTTCTGGGGCCAACGTC.

Note on this clone: The read terminates 3 residues before the CDR3 end, so the remaining end is supplied by the germline J gene. This chain connects TRBV5-1 to TRBJ2-3; D possibly corresponds to TRBD1 (6 bases). Trimming took 4 bases from V and 1 from J, leaving 16 bases between them. Germline assignment: CDR1 SGHRS and CDR2 YFSETQ. CDR3 size: 16 residues. The CDR3 bases that were read are TGCGCCAGCAGCCTGGAAAACGCAGGGGGCACAGATACG. This sequence encodes CASSLENAGGTDT. The whole CDR3 reads CASSLENAGGTDTQYF. The variable domain in full, with the rest retrieved from reference TRBV5-1 and TRBJ2-3, is KAGVTQTPRYLIKTRGQQVTLSCSPISGHRSVSWYQQTPGQGLQFLFEYFSETQRNKGNFPGRFSGRQFSNSRSEMNVSTLELGDSALYLCASSLENAGGTDTQYFGPGTRLTVL.

The covered CDR3 bases are TGTGCCAGTAGTATTACAGGGACCGGGGCCAACGTC. Translated: CASSITGTGANV. The full CDR3 is CASSITGTGANVLTF. The chain carries TRBV19 and TRBJ2-6; TRBD1 might be the D (6 bases). From the germline J gene comes the end of the CDR3, since the read stops 3 residues before it. The CDR3 is 15 amino acids. Looked up from germline, CDR1 is LNHDA and CDR2 is SQIVND (reference sequence). The ends were cut back, 3 bases at V and 4 bases at J, with 10 bases in the middle.

A remark on this clone: From the germline J gene comes the end of the CDR3, since the read stops 3 residues before it. The V gene is TRBV20-1, the J gene TRBJ2-7; 8 positions match TRBD1. V lost 5 bases and J lost 2; bases outside the gene matches: 5. This CDR3 is built from 13 residues. The germline gives CDR1 DFQATT, CDR2 SNEGSKA (reference sequence). The CDR3 loop is CSAGRQGPYEQYF. CDR3 DNA (partial): TGCAGTGCTGGAAGACAGGGGCCCTACGAG.

For this clone: The read comes to an end 3 residues before the CDR3 does, leaving the germline J gene to fill in the end. V is TRBV29-1 and J is TRBJ1-2; D possibly corresponds to TRBD1 (5 bases). CDR1 and CDR2 from the germline V gene are SQVTM and ANQGSEA. The CDR3 covers 16 residues. Trimming pared 4 bases from V and 3 bases from J, leaving 21 bases between. The CDR3 DNA, read in part, is TGCAGCGTTGTAGTGGGTGGGCAGGGAAACGACTATGGC. Its protein product is CSVVVGGQGNDYG. The whole CDR3 sequence reads CSVVVGGQGNDYGYTF.

Points on this clone: Read data end 3 residues before the CDR3 end; the end is taken from the germline J gene. This chain links TRBV7-9 with TRBJ1-2; 10 positions agree with TRBD1. This CDR3 has 13 amino acids. After removal of 5 bases from V and 7 bases from J, the junction contained 4 bases not matched to a gene. Germline loops: CDR1 SEHNR, CDR2 FQNEAQ (reference sequence). The CDR3 DNA, read in part, is TGTGCCAGCAGCCGACAGGGGGCAAGTGGC. Amino acids: CASSRQGASG. The whole CDR3 sequence reads CASSRQGASGYTF.

Note on this clone: The sequenced fragment ends 3 residues before the CDR3 boundary, so the rest is inferred from the germline J gene. V gene TRBV19 combines with J gene TRBJ2-1, with TRBD1 identical over 10 bases. The CDR3 loop spans 15 amino acids. CDR1 is LNHDA, CDR2 SQIVND, per germline (reference sequence). V trimming: 10 bases; J trimming: 8 bases; junction bases outside the gene matches: 14. The DNA read from the CDR3 is TGTGCCAACCCACCGGGACAGGGGCTAATGTATGAG. Translating it yields CANPPGQGLMYE. The CDR3 in full is CANPPGQGLMYEQFF.

For this clone: The CDR3 is cut off 3 residues early in the read; its end comes from the germline J gene. The V and J genes are TRBV7-2 and TRBJ2-7; 10 bases are a match to TRBD2. CDR1 SGHTA and CDR2 FQGNSA come from the germline V gene. V dropped 5 bases and J dropped 1; count of bases not matched to a gene: 5. The CDR3 has 15 residues. CDR3 sequence: CASSLLAGLSYEQYF. CDR3 bases read: TGTGCCAGCAGCCTACTAGCGGGGCTTTCCTACGAG.

Incomplete CDR3 DNA: TGCAGTGCTAGTTCGTCATCGCGGGGCACCTTAGAGACC. This codes for CSASSSSRGTLET. The whole CDR3 sequence reads CSASSSSRGTLETQYF. The chain couples TRBV20-1 to TRBJ2-5; a possible D gene is TRBD2 (6 bases). The DNA ends 3 residues before the CDR3 does, and the rest of the CDR3 is filled in from the germline J gene. Trimming removed 3 bases at V and 4 bases at J, with 21 bases between. Germline V gene sequence: CDR1 DFQATT, CDR2 SNEGSKA (reference sequence). This CDR3 contains 16 residues.

Points on this clone: With the read ending 3 residues before the CDR3 end, the germline J gene is used to fill in that end. The V gene is TRBV7-9, the J gene TRBJ2-7; D may be TRBD1 (6 bases). V was shortened by 0 bases and J by 3 bases, with 6 bases between the two germline ends. Germline-derived CDR1 and CDR2 are SEHNR and FQNEAQ (reference sequence). CDR3 length: 13 residues. CDR3 in amino acids: CASSLAGGYEQYF. The sequenced CDR3 bases are TGTGCCAGCAGCTTAGCAGGGGGCTACGAG.

A note on this clone: The read terminates 3 residues ahead of where the CDR3 ends, so the germline J gene completes it. The gene calls are TRBV19 and TRBJ2-7, with a weak D call TRBD1 (6 bases). V lost 8 bases and J lost 4, with 24 bases in between. CDR1 LNHDA and CDR2 SQIVND come from the germline V gene (reference sequence). The CDR3 has 16 amino acids. CDR3 protein: CASEDSQAPAIYEQYF. The part of the CDR3 DNA that was read is TGTGCCAGTGAGGACAGCCAAGCCCCCGCTATATACGAG.

A word on this clone: The read stops 3 residues short of the end of the CDR3; the missing end is completed from the germline J gene. J is TRBJ2-1 and V is TRBV6-8; 7 positions agree with TRBD2. Germline V gives CDR1 MNHGY, CDR2 SAAAGT. V trimming: 0 bases; J trimming: 4 bases; junction bases outside the gene matches: 15. CDR3 length equals 19 residues. CDR3 DNA, as far as it was read: TGTGCCAGCAGTTACTCGAATTTCAGCGGGAAATTTGGTTACAATGAG. This encodes CASSYSNFSGKFGYNE. The CDR3 reads in full as CASSYSNFSGKFGYNEQFF.

On this clone: The CDR3 goes on 3 residues after the read ends, and that part is filled in from the germline J gene. This chain joins TRBV11-2 and TRBJ1-3; D unclear. The ends were cut back, 6 bases at V and 0 bases at J, with 6 bases in the middle. Looked up from germline, CDR1 is SGHAT and CDR2 is FQNNGV. This CDR3 spans 13 amino acids. The covered CDR3 bases are TGTGCCAGCAGTTCATCCTCTGGAAACACC. Amino acid sequence: CASSSSSGNT. The whole CDR3 protein is CASSSSSGNTIYF.

About this clone itself: Coverage ceases 3 residues before the CDR3 finishes, and the germline J gene fills in the end. This chain links TRBV11-3 with TRBJ2-7, with TRBD1 matching over 8 bases. CDR1 is SGHNT and CDR2 is YENEEA in the germline V gene. The ends lost 5 bases at V and 1 base at J; junction bases unmatched: 7. The CDR3 consists of 15 residues. CDR3: CASSRETGVSYEQYF. The CDR3 bases that were read are TGTGCCAGCAGCCGAGAGACAGGGGTTTCCTACGAG.

Remarks on this clone: The read stops 3 residues short of the end of the CDR3; the missing end is completed from the germline J gene. This chain joins TRBV5-8 and TRBJ1-6, with D unresolved. Trimming took off 2 bases at V and 7 bases at J, with 10 bases between the two ends. This CDR3 is 14 amino acids long. The V gene's germline CDR1 is SGHTS and CDR2 YDEGEE. CDR3 amino acids: CASSFGLRNSPLHF. The CDR3 DNA, read in part, is TGTGCCAGCAGCTTTGGACTGCGGAATTCACCC.

As to this clone: The read ends 3 residues shy of where the CDR3 ends; the end is completed using the germline J gene. The V gene is TRBV19, the J gene TRBJ2-1; 10 nucleotides agree with TRBD2. Germline V gene data show CDR1 as LNHDA and CDR2 as SQIVND (reference sequence). The trim removed 6 bases at V and 1 base at J, leaving 9 bases unmatched. The CDR3 consists of 17 residues. The sequenced part of the CDR3 DNA is TGTGCCAGTAGCCGACGGACTAGCGGACTGTCCTACAATGAG. It translates to CASSRRTSGLSYNE. The entire CDR3 is CASSRRTSGLSYNEQFF.

In the case of this clone: The CDR3 extends 3 residues past the end of the read, so its final part is completed from the germline J gene. The chain has TRBV7-2 and TRBJ1-1, with a tentative D call TRBD1 (5 bases). The CDR3 spans 13 residues. The germline V gene has CDR1 SGHTA and CDR2 FQGNSA. V dropped 5 bases and J dropped 1 base, with 8 bases sitting between them. The CDR3 bases that were read are TGTGCCAGCAGCGGGCAGGGGAACACTGAA. This sequence encodes CASSGQGNTE. The whole CDR3 protein is CASSGQGNTEAFF.

To note about this clone: With the read ending 3 residues before the CDR3 end, the germline J gene is used to fill in that end. The genes are TRBV5-5 and TRBJ2-7, with TRBD2 identical over 8 bases. There are 15 residues in the CDR3. V was pared by 3 bases and J by 5 bases, with 10 bases of the junction left unmatched. Germline values: CDR1 SGHKS, CDR2 YYEKEE (reference sequence). The sequenced CDR3 bases are TGTGCCAGCAGCTCAGTAGCGGGGAGCGTCAACGAG. Its translation: CASSSVAGSVNE. The full-length CDR3 reads as CASSSVAGSVNEQYF.

Notes on this clone: The read ends 3 residues shy of where the CDR3 ends; the end is completed using the germline J gene. This sequence joins TRBV10-2 and TRBJ2-5; 10 bases match TRBD1. J was trimmed by 4 bases and V by 4 bases; bases with no gene match: 6. The CDR3 covers 15 residues. Germline V CDR1 and CDR2: WSHSY, SAAADI. The CDR3 spells CASSARQGAGETQYF. CDR3 DNA (partial): TGCGCCAGCAGTGCGCGACAGGGGGCGGGAGAGACC.

By frequency, this clone registers medium-sized. The read ends 3 residues early relative to the CDR3; the germline J gene fills the gap. The chain carries TRBV30 and TRBJ2-3; 8 bases agree with TRBD2. There are 13 residues in the CDR3. The V and J ends lost 5 bases and 7 bases, in that order; junction bases with no gene match: 8. In germline, CDR1 is GTSNPN, CDR2 SVGIG (reference sequence). The CDR3 bases that were read are TGTGCCTGGGGTATAGCGGGAATGAATACG. This gives the protein CAWGIAGMNT. In full, the CDR3 is CAWGIAGMNTQYF.

Concerning this clone: The read ends 3 residues shy of where the CDR3 ends; the end is completed using the germline J gene. The chain employs TRBV7-2 and TRBJ2-1; 7 positions match TRBD1. The CDR3 runs to 16 residues. V lost 4 bases and J lost 0; bases outside the gene matches: 6. Germline V CDR1 and CDR2: SGHTA, FQGNSA. CDR3 sequence: CASSSATGRSYNEQFF. The sequenced part of the CDR3 DNA is TGTGCCAGCAGCTCAGCGACAGGGCGCTCCTACAATGAG.

On this clone: The sequenced fragment ends 3 residues before the CDR3 boundary, so the rest is inferred from the germline J gene. V and J are TRBV13 and TRBJ2-2; 12 nucleotides align to TRBD2. The CDR3 has 20 amino acids. J gave up 3 bases and V 5 bases, and 16 bases lay outside the gene matches. Germline CDR1 PRHDT, CDR2 FYEKMQ (reference sequence). The covered CDR3 bases are TGTGCCAGCAGCCCGGCGCCCTCGACTAGCGGGAGATGGGACACCGGGGAG. Protein sequence: CASSPAPSTSGRWDTGE. The full CDR3 sequence reads CASSPAPSTSGRWDTGELFF.

Of note for this clone: The read is 3 residues too short to cover the CDR3 end, so that end is filled in from the germline J gene. The chain links TRBV20-1 to TRBJ1-1, with a possible D match to TRBD1 (5 bases). Trimming took 1 base from V and 4 from J, leaving 13 bases between them. Per germline, CDR1 DFQATT and CDR2 SNEGSKA (reference sequence). The CDR3 sequence is 14 residues long. CDR3 bases read: TGCAGTGCTAGAGTGCGCACCGGGGGCACTGAA. Amino acid sequence: CSARVRTGGTE. The complete CDR3 sequence is CSARVRTGGTEAFF.

The CDR3 sequence: CASSRDRANTGELFF. Incomplete CDR3 DNA: TGCGCCAGCAGCAGGGACAGGGCGAACACCGGGGAG. V gene TRBV5-1 combines with J gene TRBJ2-2; 9 bases are a match to TRBD1. The read gets to within 3 residues of the CDR3 end, and the germline J gene fills in the rest. With V trimmed by 4 bases and J by 0 bases, 1 base remained unmatched. Germline values: CDR1 SGHRS, CDR2 YFSETQ. The CDR3 is 15 residues long.